The 6 T cell receptor beta chains presented below share a single source sample, sequenced in a study of blood T cells in healthy people across ages (dated by TCRdb to between 2014 and 2017). Library preparation used 5' RACE. Sequencing was performed on an Illumina HiSeq 2500. A second PCR of 7 to 11 cycles was performed with a sample-barcoded 5' primer and a J-beta primer mix. TCRdb handled the public reads itself, with Q25 trimming in fastp and clone calling in MiXCR, and kept productive beta chains. Every entry covers one CDR3 protein and lists the most common genes and DNA from its rows. The sample includes roughly 700,000 distinct CDR3 sequences, with over 45% observed a single time. The ten biggest clones cover under 35% of the sample. The sequencing sample was made of blood. Receptor source: a woman aged 55-75 years in good health.

This clonotype has ten or more counts. This chain's CDR3 is CSVQGVSYNEQYF. The CDR3 DNA is TGCAGCGTTCAGGGGGTCTCCTACAATGAGCAGTACTTC. The chain couples TRBV29-1 to TRBJ2-1, with 7 bases that match TRBD1. The last part of the DNA fits TRBJ2-7 better; the J call may be wrong. The CDR3 covers 13 residues. Germline-derived CDR1 and CDR2 are SQVTM and ANQGSEA.

J is TRBJ1-1 and V is TRBV4-3; D possibly corresponds to TRBD1 (6 bases). This CDR3 contains 16 residues. CDR1 is LGHNA and CDR2 is YSLEER in the germline V gene. Trimming removed 2 bases from V and 5 bases from J, with 18 bases in between. The CDR3 DNA is TGCGCCAGCAGCCAACTCCTCCCAGGGGAGGGGACTGAAGCTTTCTTT. It codes for CASSQLLPGEGTEAFF.

This clonotype came up many times. The chain has TRBV7-2 and TRBJ2-7; 16 nucleotides line up with TRBD2. Germline-derived CDR1 and CDR2 are SGHTA and FQGNSA. This CDR3 region has 17 residues. V trimming: 7 bases; J trimming: 1 base; junction bases outside the gene matches: 7. The CDR3 sequence is CASKGTSGREASYEQYF. CDR3 nucleotides: TGTGCCAGCAAAGGGACTAGCGGGAGGGAGGCTTCCTACGAGCAGTACTTC.

V usage is TRBV6-6 and J usage is TRBJ1-2; a weak D match, TRBD1 (6 bases). The CDR3 runs to 13 residues. The germline V gene has CDR1 MNHNY and CDR2 SVGAGI (reference sequence). V was shortened by 6 bases and J by 2 bases, with 10 bases between the two germline ends. CDR3 loop: CASRRTENYGYTF. CDR3 DNA sequence: TGTGCCAGCAGAAGGACAGAAAACTATGGCTACACCTTC.

The chain uses TRBV19 and TRBJ2-5; the match to TRBD1 covers 9 bases. The CDR3 covers 14 residues. CDR1 LNHDA and CDR2 SQIVND come from the germline V gene (reference sequence). V lost 7 bases and J lost 6; bases outside the gene matches: 9. CDR3 sequence (DNA): TGTGCCAGTAATAGACGGACAGGGGTGAAGACCCAGTACTTC. It codes for CASNRRTGVKTQYF.

The chain recombines TRBV9 with TRBJ1-4; the D gene is possibly TRBD1 (6 bases). The germline V gene has CDR1 SGDLS and CDR2 YYNGEE. V was pared by 0 bases and J by 8 bases, with 17 bases between. The CDR3 is made up of 16 amino acids. Here the CDR3 DNA reads TGTGCCAGCAGCGTAGGAGGGGGGCAGGGTTTGGAAAAACTGTTTTTT. This gives the protein CASSVGGGQGLEKLFF.